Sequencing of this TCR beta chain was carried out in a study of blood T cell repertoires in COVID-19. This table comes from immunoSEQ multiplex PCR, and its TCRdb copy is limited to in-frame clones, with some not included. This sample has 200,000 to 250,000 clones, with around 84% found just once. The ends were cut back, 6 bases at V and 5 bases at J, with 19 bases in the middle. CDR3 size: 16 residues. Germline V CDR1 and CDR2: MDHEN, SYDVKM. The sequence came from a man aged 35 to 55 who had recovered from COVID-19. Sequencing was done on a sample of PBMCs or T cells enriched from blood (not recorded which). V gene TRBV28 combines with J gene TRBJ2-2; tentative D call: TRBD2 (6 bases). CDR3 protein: CASRFSGGSGTGELFF. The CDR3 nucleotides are TGTGCCAGCAGGTTTAGCGGAGGGAGCGGTACCGGGGAGCTGTTTTTT. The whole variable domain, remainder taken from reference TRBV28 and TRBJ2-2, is DVKVTQSSRYLVKRTGEKVFLECVQDMDHENMFWYRQDPGLGLRLIYFSYDVKMKEKGDIPEGYSVSREKKERFSLILESASTNQTSMYLCASRFSGGSGTGELFFGEGSRLTVL.